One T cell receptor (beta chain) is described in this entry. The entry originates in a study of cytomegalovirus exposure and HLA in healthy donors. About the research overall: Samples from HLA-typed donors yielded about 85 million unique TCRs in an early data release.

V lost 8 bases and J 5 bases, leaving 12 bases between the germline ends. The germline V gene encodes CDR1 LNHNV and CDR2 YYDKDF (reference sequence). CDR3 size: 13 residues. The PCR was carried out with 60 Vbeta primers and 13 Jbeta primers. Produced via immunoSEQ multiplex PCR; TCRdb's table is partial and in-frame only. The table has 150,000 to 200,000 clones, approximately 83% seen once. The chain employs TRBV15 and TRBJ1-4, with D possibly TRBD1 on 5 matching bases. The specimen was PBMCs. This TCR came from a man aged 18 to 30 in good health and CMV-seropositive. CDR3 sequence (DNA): TGTGCCACCCGGGCCCCAGGGAATGAAAAACTGTTTTTT. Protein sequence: CATRAPGNEKLFF.